The 20 T cell receptor beta chains below come from one sample, sequenced in a study of early T cells in non-severe SARS-CoV-2 infection. MiXCR, run by TCRdb on the 5' RACE reads, gives a single entry per CDR3 protein. The repertoire holds fewer than 100,000 distinct CDR3 sequences, with around 5.6% as singletons. The specimen sequenced was whole blood. All receptors come from an adult who was a healthcare worker with PCR-confirmed SARS-CoV-2 infection or an uninfected control (not recorded which).

This clonotype was seen a single time. Possible read error: a much larger clone is one base away. V is TRBV10-1 and J is TRBJ2-3, with D tentatively TRBD1 (7 bases). Trimming left V 8 bases short and J 2 bases short, with 14 bases between. The CDR3 has 14 amino acids. Germline V lookup: CDR1 WNHNN, CDR2 SYGVQD (reference sequence). The CDR3 DNA reads TGCGCCAGCGGGAGGACAGGAGCCACAGATACGCAGTATTTT. Translating gives CASGRTGATDTQYF.

The V gene is TRBV20-1, the J gene TRBJ1-5, with TRBD1 identical over 8 bases. The trim removed 0 bases at V and 6 bases at J, leaving 13 bases unmatched. Germline lookup yields CDR1 DFQATT and CDR2 SNEGSKA (reference sequence). The CDR3 extends over 17 amino acids. The CDR3 protein is CSARDTRAGGSAQPQHF. CDR3 DNA sequence: TGCAGTGCTAGAGATACCCGGGCAGGGGGCTCAGCTCAGCCCCAGCATTTT.

This clonotype was counted ten times or more. The rearrangement uses TRBV29-1 and TRBJ2-1; D gene uncertain. Trimming took off 8 bases at V and 5 bases at J, with 7 bases between the two ends. Looked up from germline, CDR1 is SQVTM and CDR2 is ANQGSEA. The CDR3 is 10 amino acids. Written as DNA, the CDR3 is TGCAGCTCTCGGGACAATGAGCAGTTCTTC. Amino acids: CSSRDNEQFF.

The CDR3 loop is CASSLKQGDWEDTQYF. In DNA, the CDR3 is TGCGCCAGCAGCCTCAAACAGGGGGACTGGGAAGATACGCAGTATTTT. The chain links TRBV5-1 to TRBJ2-3; 8 bases align to TRBD1. The CDR3 sequence is 16 residues long. Germline lookup yields CDR1 SGHRS and CDR2 YFSETQ. V lost 4 bases and J lost 5; bases outside the gene matches: 12. Combining the CDR3 with reference TRBV5-1 and TRBJ2-3 gives the whole variable domain KAGVTQTPRYLIKTRGQQVTLSCSPISGHRSVSWYQQTPGQGLQFLFEYFSETQRNKGNFPGRFSGRQFSNSRSEMNVSTLELGDSALYLCASSLKQGDWEDTQYFGPGTRLTVL.

This clonotype was detected ten times or more. The chain combines TRBV7-2 with TRBJ2-7, with D possibly matching TRBD2 (7 bases). This CDR3 has 15 amino acids. The germline V and J ends were trimmed by 5 bases and 0 bases, with 14 bases remaining between them. Germline V gene sequence: CDR1 SGHTA, CDR2 FQGNSA. The CDR3 loop is CASSPSRGASYEQYF. The CDR3 DNA is TGTGCCAGCAGCCCCTCACGGGGGGCCTCCTACGAGCAGTACTTC.

The V and J genes are TRBV20-1 and TRBJ1-2; the D is unclear. Germline V CDR1 and CDR2: DFQATT, SNEGSKA (reference sequence). V lost 6 bases, J lost 9 bases, and 14 bases lay in between. This CDR3 has 11 amino acids. Here the CDR3 DNA reads TGCAGTGCAAAGAAGGGTACGAGCTACACCTTC. Translating gives CSAKKGTSYTF.

The V gene is TRBV20-1, the J gene TRBJ1-6; 9 positions match TRBD1. CDR3 size: 14 residues. Per germline, CDR1 DFQATT and CDR2 SNEGSKA (reference sequence). V lost 5 bases and J lost 8; bases outside the gene matches: 7. CDR3 coding DNA: TGCAGTGCTGGACCGGGACAGGGTGATTCACCCCTCCACTTT. Translating gives CSAGPGQGDSPLHF.

This clonotype was observed at least ten times. Written as DNA, the CDR3 is TGCAGTGCTAGTGGGGTCGGCTACACCTTC. Translating gives CSASGVGYTF. The chain couples TRBV20-1 to TRBJ1-2; D is unresolved. Trimming shortened V by 3 bases and J by 8 bases, and 7 bases separated the two germline ends. There are 10 residues in the CDR3. Germline CDR1 DFQATT, CDR2 SNEGSKA (reference sequence).

This clonotype was counted a few times. This chain connects TRBV20-1 to TRBJ2-7; 7 bases are shared with TRBD2. Germline V gene lookup returns CDR1 DFQATT and CDR2 SNEGSKA (reference sequence). V lost 1 base and J lost 3; bases outside the gene matches: 3. This CDR3 is 13 amino acids long. The CDR3 reads CSARGGRDYEQYF. Here the CDR3 DNA reads TGCAGTGCTAGAGGAGGGAGGGACTACGAGCAGTACTTC.

This clonotype was seen a handful of times. This chain links TRBV12-3 or TRBV12-4 with TRBJ1-2, with D perhaps matching TRBD1 (6 bases). The CDR3 consists of 14 residues. With 5 bases removed from V and 2 bases from J, the gap between germline ends came to 12 bases. The CDR3: CASSGGARNYGYTF. Here the CDR3 DNA reads TGTGCCAGCAGTGGGGGGGCCAGAAACTATGGCTACACCTTC.

This clonotype has a count of ten or more. The gene calls are TRBV7-9 and TRBJ2-4, with D maybe TRBD1 (6 bases). The germline gives CDR1 SEHNR, CDR2 FQNEAQ (reference sequence). The CDR3 extends over 14 amino acids. Deletions cut 1 base from V and 8 bases from J, with 12 bases between. CDR3 loop: CASSLGTGWDIQYF. CDR3 nucleotide sequence: TGTGCCAGCAGCTTAGGTACAGGGTGGGACATTCAGTACTTC.

CDR3 DNA sequence: TGTGCCAGCAGCCAAGATGGGACAGATACGCAGTATTTT. Translation: CASSQDGTDTQYF. The chain has TRBV14 and TRBJ2-3; D call uncertain. V gave up 0 bases and J gave up 3 bases, with 4 bases separating them. CDR1 SGHDN and CDR2 FVKESK come from the germline V gene. The CDR3 runs to 13 residues.

This clonotype came up a few times. V and J are TRBV7-9 and TRBJ2-3; perhaps D is TRBD1 or TRBD2 (5 bases each). Trimming cost V 5 bases and J 4 bases, with 13 bases left between them. The length of the CDR3 is 14 residues. Germline CDR1 SEHNR, CDR2 FQNEAQ (reference sequence). The CDR3 here is CASSPGTMADTQYF. The CDR3 bases are TGTGCCAGCAGCCCTGGGACGATGGCAGATACGCAGTATTTT. The full variable domain, with the rest looked up from reference TRBV7-9 and TRBJ2-3, is DTGVSQNPRHKITKRGQNVTFRCDPISEHNRLYWYRQTLGQGPEFLTYFQNEAQLEKSRLLSDRFSAERPKGSFSTLEIQRTEQGDSAMYLCASSPGTMADTQYFGPGTRLTVL.

The gene calls are TRBV6-2 or TRBV6-3 and TRBJ1-6; possible D gene TRBD1, 6 bases. Germline values: CDR1 MNHEY, CDR2 SVGEGT. V was shortened by 6 bases and J by 8 bases, with 17 bases between the two germline ends. This CDR3 is 15 amino acids long. In nucleotides, the CDR3 is TGTGCCAGCAGAAATCACGGACAGACAGATTCACCCCTCCACTTT. The encoded protein is CASRNHGQTDSPLHF.

This clonotype was detected a few times. The chain links TRBV29-1 to TRBJ2-2; the D is unclear. Germline V gene sequence: CDR1 SQVTM, CDR2 ANQGSEA. Trimming cost V 4 bases and J 0 bases, with 15 bases left between them. The CDR3 loop spans 16 amino acids. CDR3 bases: TGCAGCGTTGGAGTCAGAACCTTGACGAACACCGGGGAGCTGTTTTTT. It yields the protein CSVGVRTLTNTGELFF.

This clonotype was counted only a few times. This chain links TRBV6-2 or TRBV6-3 with TRBJ2-2; 12 positions match TRBD1. Germline lookup yields CDR1 MNHEY and CDR2 SVGEGT. V shed 6 bases and J 7 bases; nucleotides not matched to a gene: 3. The CDR3 runs 14 residues. The CDR3 DNA sequence: TGTGCCAGCAGGGGGACAGGGGGCAACGGGGAGCTGTTTTTT. Protein sequence: CASRGTGGNGELFF.

This clonotype was recorded at least ten times. This chain connects TRBV6-5 to TRBJ1-2; 8 bases line up with TRBD1. Unmatched junction bases numbered 15, after V lost 6 bases and J lost 6 bases. CDR3 length: 16 residues. Germline V gene data show CDR1 as MNHEY and CDR2 as SVGAGI. For the CDR3, the DNA is TGTGCCAGCAGCAAAATAACGGACAGGGATTATAATGGCTACACCTTC. It yields the protein CASSKITDRDYNGYTF.

This clonotype was seen at least ten times. The CDR3 sequence is CASSSQDYNYEQYF. DNA of the CDR3: TGTGCCAGCAGCTCCCAGGACTATAACTACGAGCAGTACTTC. The gene calls are TRBV11-2 and TRBJ2-7, with D possibly TRBD2 on 6 matching bases. The CDR3 is 14 amino acids. Germline lookup yields CDR1 SGHAT and CDR2 FQNNGV. V was trimmed by 4 bases and J by 3 bases, leaving 13 bases between them. Full variable domain (rest looked up from reference TRBV11-2 and TRBJ2-7): EAGVAQSPRYKIIEKRQSVAFWCNPISGHATLYWYQQILGQGPKLLIQFQNNGVVDDSQLPKDRFSAERLKGVDSTLKIQPAKLEDSAVYLCASSSQDYNYEQYFGPGTRLTVT.

Many counts were recorded for this clonotype. J is TRBJ2-7 and V is TRBV18; maybe TRBD1 (6 bases). V gave up 2 bases and J gave up 7 bases, with 15 bases separating them. The CDR3 covers 14 residues. Germline V lookup: CDR1 KGHSH, CDR2 LQKENI. The CDR3 protein is CASSPVQGSREQYF. In DNA, the CDR3 is TGTGCCAGCTCACCAGTACAGGGATCGAGAGAGCAGTACTTC.

Ten or more counts support this clonotype. V gene TRBV9 combines with J gene TRBJ1-2; D is uncertain. Germline values: CDR1 SGDLS, CDR2 YYNGEE. The CDR3 totals 12 residues. Between the trimmed V and J ends, which lost 2 bases and 4 bases, there was a span of 6 bases. The DNA of the CDR3 is TGTGCCAGCAGCGTTCATGGCTATGGCTACACCTTC. It yields the protein CASSVHGYGYTF.